This T cell receptor (beta chain) derives from a study of blood T cell repertoires in COVID-19. Study information: Sources were T cells, B-cell-depleted T cells, or PBMCs; the material itself was cDNA or gDNA.

Original methodology: The assay estimated nucleated cells by amplifying reference gene primers. Generated by immunoSEQ multiplex PCR, the TCRdb table keeps only in-frame clones and is missing some. The DNA gave D and trimming, while V, J and clone size come from that table. The repertoire consists of 330,000 or so clones, with roughly 89% occurring once and the leading ten covering 9.5% to 10%. Comment on this clone: A junction end diverges from the germline sequence, so it may reflect a read error.

Germline lookup yields CDR1 LGHNA and CDR2 YNFKEQ. This CDR3 is 11 amino acids long. This sequence originates from a man aged 30 to 45 with COVID-19, enrolled during active disease. The chain uses TRBV4-2 and TRBJ1-2; D not certain. Sequenced sample: peripheral blood. Here the CDR3 reads CASSQDSHPLF. CDR3 nucleotide sequence: TGTGCCAGCAGCCAAGACAGTCATCCCCTCTTC.